The 23 T cell receptor beta chains below were found in one sample sequenced in a study of T-cell reconstitution after alpha-beta-depleted transplantation in children. During its preparation, the TCRbeta library received unique molecular identifiers. Via MiXCR, TCRdb re-called the PCR reads, giving one row per CDR3 protein. The sample lists some 830,000 distinct CDR3 sequences, roughly 15% occurring once. The sequencing here drew on PBMCs, mostly from graft donor cells, taken 360 days after TCRalphabeta/CD19-depleted stem cell transplant. These receptor sequences come from a male patient younger than 18 who had a stem cell transplant for acute lymphoblastic leukemia, so the T cells may come from the graft donor.

The sample holds a few counts of this clonotype. The chain carries TRBV12-3 or TRBV12-4 and TRBJ2-5, with 7 bases that match TRBD1. Trimming took 10 bases from V and 3 from J; bases not matched to a gene: 11. There are 14 residues in the CDR3. CDR3 DNA: TGTGCCACGTCATTCAGGGGGTGGGAAGAGACCCAGTACTTC. Translation gives CATSFRGWEETQYF.

This clonotype was seen only a few times. At one end the junction does not follow the germline gene, possibly because of a read error. The chain is built from TRBV18 and TRBJ1-5, with D possibly being TRBD1 (5 bases). The CDR3 extends over 18 amino acids. Germline-derived CDR1 and CDR2 are KGHSH and LQKENI. CDR3 DNA sequence: TGTGTCAGCTCACGAGGGGTCCCATCAAAAGGTAGCAATCAGCCCCAGCATTTT. Translation: CVSSRGVPSKGSNQPQHF.

The J gene is TRBJ2-5, the V gene TRBV4-1; a possible D gene is TRBD1 (6 bases). The CDR3 is 16 residues long. Germline-derived CDR1 and CDR2 are MGHRA and YSYEKL. Trimming left V 0 bases short and J 1 base short, with 12 bases between. CDR3 residues: CASSQDPMTGQETQYF. In DNA, the CDR3 is TGCGCCAGCAGCCAAGATCCCATGACAGGCCAAGAGACCCAGTACTTC.

This chain's CDR3 is CASSLAGTGRALNIQYF. The CDR3 coding sequence is TGTGCCAGCAGCTTAGCCGGGACAGGGAGGGCCCTAAACATTCAGTACTTC. This rearrangement joins TRBV7-2 to TRBJ2-4; TRBD1 matches 9 bases. The CDR3 sequence is 17 residues long. The J segment lost 6 bases and the V segment lost 0 bases, leaving 9 bases of the junction unmatched. Germline-derived CDR1 and CDR2 are SGHTA and FQGNSA.

The CDR3 is CASSSWRGEQFF. CDR3 nucleotide sequence: TGTGCCAGCAGCTCGTGGCGGGGTGAGCAGTTCTTC. The rearrangement uses TRBV3-1 and TRBJ2-1, with D perhaps TRBD2 (6 bases). The V end lost 5 bases, the J end lost 9 bases, and 11 bases lay between the germline ends. Germline V gene sequence: CDR1 LGHDT, CDR2 YNNKEL (reference sequence). This CDR3 is built from 12 residues.

The J gene is TRBJ2-5, the V gene TRBV5-1; D is ambiguous. Trimming pared 0 bases from V and 4 bases from J, leaving 7 bases between. Germline CDR1 reads SGHRS; CDR2 reads YFSETQ. This CDR3 has 13 amino acids. In DNA form, the CDR3 reads TGCGCCAGCAGCTTGGGCCCCTTAGAGACCCAGTACTTC. It is translated as CASSLGPLETQYF. The full variable domain, rest sourced from reference TRBV5-1 and TRBJ2-5, is KAGVTQTPRYLIKTRGQQVTLSCSPISGHRSVSWYQQTPGQGLQFLFEYFSETQRNKGNFPGRFSGRQFSNSRSEMNVSTLELGDSALYLCASSLGPLETQYFGPGTRLLVL.

In its sample, this clonotype was seen a few times. The rearrangement uses TRBV5-1 and TRBJ2-5; 11 bases map to TRBD1. Germline CDR1 and CDR2: SGHRS and YFSETQ. This CDR3 is 19 amino acids long. V trimming: 6 bases; J trimming: 5 bases; junction bases outside the gene matches: 21. CDR3 protein: CASKAGQGEFGRAKETQYF. In DNA form, the CDR3 reads TGCGCCAGCAAAGCGGGACAGGGGGAGTTCGGTAGGGCCAAGGAGACCCAGTACTTC.

There are many counts of this clonotype. The chain is built from TRBV27 and TRBJ2-2; TRBD1 aligns across 9 bases. CDR1 and CDR2 (germline): MNHEY, SMNVEV (reference sequence). V gave up 0 bases and J gave up 5 bases; unmatched junction bases: 7. The CDR3 has 17 amino acids. This CDR3 is CASSLSRGQGGTGELFF. The CDR3 bases are TGTGCCAGCAGTTTATCGCGGGGACAGGGAGGTACCGGGGAGCTGTTTTTT.

The chain has TRBV11-2 and TRBJ1-3; D is unresolved. CDR3 length: 17 amino acids. V shed 4 bases and J shed 3 bases, with 19 bases lying between them. Germline CDR1 and CDR2: SGHAT and FQNNGV. CDR3 bases: TGTGCCAGCAGCTCCGACCCCGGGAGGGTGTTTGGAAACACCATATATTTT. Encoded protein: CASSSDPGRVFGNTIYF.

The genes are TRBV6-2 or TRBV6-3 and TRBJ2-2, with D uncertain. V lost 0 bases to trimming and J lost 4 bases, with 9 bases between them. The CDR3 has 15 amino acids. Germline V gives CDR1 MNHEY, CDR2 SVGEGT. CDR3 in DNA: TGTGCCAGCAGTTACTCTTTCGGCGGCACCGGGGAGCTGTTTTTT. Translation gives CASSYSFGGTGELFF.

This clonotype was seen a few times. CDR3 region: CASSQDSAGAGTQYF. In DNA, the CDR3 is TGTGCCAGCAGCCAAGATTCGGCGGGAGCCGGGACCCAGTACTTC. This chain connects TRBV4-2 to TRBJ2-5, with 7 bases matching TRBD2. This CDR3 has 15 amino acids. V dropped 0 bases and J dropped 7; count of bases not matched to a gene: 8. Germline CDR1 LGHNA, CDR2 YNFKEQ.

The sample holds a few counts of this clonotype. This sequence joins TRBV4-1 and TRBJ2-7, with 7 positions matching TRBD2. Looked up from germline, CDR1 is MGHRA and CDR2 is YSYEKL. The CDR3 runs 18 residues. The J segment lost 2 bases and the V segment lost 0 bases, leaving 13 bases of the junction unmatched. The CDR3 nucleotides read TGCGCCAGCAGCCAAGAGCCTATGGTTGGGCTAGCGGCCTACGAGCAGTACTTC. This sequence encodes CASSQEPMVGLAAYEQYF.

CDR3 DNA: TGTGCCAGCAGCTCCATGGGGGGGGGTGGAAACACCATATATTTT. Protein sequence: CASSSMGGGGNTIYF. This chain links TRBV12-3 or TRBV12-4 with TRBJ1-3, with D possibly being TRBD1 (5 bases). This CDR3 is built from 15 residues. V was shortened by 6 bases and J by 3 bases, with 15 bases between the two germline ends.

The rearrangement uses TRBV5-1 and TRBJ2-7; D assignment may be TRBD1 or TRBD2 (5 bases each). The CDR3 length is 16 residues. Trimming pared 0 bases from V and 3 bases from J, leaving 16 bases between. Looked up from germline, CDR1 is SGHRS and CDR2 is YFSETQ. Here the CDR3 DNA reads TGCGCCAGCAGCTTGGGGTCCCGAGGGGATCTCTACGAGCAGTACTTC. It specifies CASSLGSRGDLYEQYF.

This clonotype was seen only a few times. The V call is TRBV5-1, the J call TRBJ2-3; 11 nucleotides agree with TRBD2. Looked up from germline, CDR1 is SGHRS and CDR2 is YFSETQ. The length of the CDR3 is 16 residues. V shed 6 bases, J shed 4 bases, and the junction held 10 bases outside the gene matches. The CDR3 reads CASTRDIAGGPDTQYF. CDR3 DNA: TGCGCCAGCACCCGAGACATAGCGGGAGGGCCAGATACGCAGTATTTT.

The chain is built from TRBV9 and TRBJ2-2; D gene ambiguous. Germline loops: CDR1 SGDLS, CDR2 YYNGEE. V was clipped by 0 bases and J by 6 bases, with 12 bases between them. The CDR3 is 15 residues long. The chain's CDR3 is CASSVAPTASGELFF. In DNA form, the CDR3 reads TGTGCCAGCAGCGTAGCTCCGACGGCCTCCGGGGAGCTGTTTTTT.

A few counts support this clonotype. The genes are TRBV20-1 and TRBJ2-1; 10 nucleotides align to TRBD2. CDR1 and CDR2 from the germline V gene are DFQATT and SNEGSKA (reference sequence). CDR3 length: 14 amino acids. Trimming cost V 6 bases and J 4 bases; bases outside gene matches: 6. The CDR3 is CSASLAGPYNEQFF. In DNA form, the CDR3 reads TGCAGTGCGTCACTAGCGGGACCATACAATGAGCAGTTCTTC.

The table lists this clonotype with many counts. The gene calls are TRBV27 and TRBJ2-7; 7 nucleotides match TRBD1. Trimming at V came to 8 bases and at J to 3 bases, leaving 7 bases not matched to a gene. Germline-derived CDR1 and CDR2 are MNHEY and SMNVEV (reference sequence). The CDR3 extends over 13 amino acids. CDR3 sequence: CASGQGVDYEQYF. CDR3 DNA sequence: TGTGCCAGCGGGCAGGGGGTCGACTACGAGCAGTACTTC.

This clonotype showed up just a few times. J is TRBJ2-7 and V is TRBV29-1; D could derive from TRBD1 or TRBD2 (5 bases each). The germline V gene has CDR1 SQVTM and CDR2 ANQGSEA. The CDR3 contains 13 residues. Trimming cost V 5 bases and J 0 bases, with 11 bases left between them. The CDR3 loop is CSVHRDGSYEQYF. CDR3 bases: TGCAGCGTTCATCGGGACGGCTCCTACGAGCAGTACTTC.

The chain uses TRBV4-1 and TRBJ1-2; D is undetermined. V was shortened by 0 bases and J by 2 bases, with 10 bases between the two germline ends. Looked up from germline, CDR1 is MGHRA and CDR2 is YSYEKL. There are 15 residues in the CDR3. CDR3 in DNA: TGCGCCAGCAGCCAAGAAGTAAGGGTCAACTATGGCTACACCTTC. Protein: CASSQEVRVNYGYTF.

The rearrangement uses TRBV24-1 and TRBJ1-5, with D unclear. The CDR3 has 13 amino acids. In germline, CDR1 is KGHDR, CDR2 SFDVKD. With 4 bases removed from V and 1 base from J, the gap between germline ends came to 4 bases. The DNA of the CDR3 is TGTGCCACCAGTGAGCACAGCAATCAGCCCCAGCATTTT. Its translation: CATSEHSNQPQHF.

This clonotype showed up just a few times. The chain uses TRBV7-9 and TRBJ2-7, with D tentatively TRBD1 (5 bases). The V end lost 7 bases, the J end lost 3 bases, and 10 bases lay between the germline ends. This CDR3 is 12 amino acids long. The germline V gene encodes CDR1 SEHNR and CDR2 FQNEAQ (reference sequence). CDR3 sequence (DNA): TGTGCCAGCACAGGGATTGGCTACGAGCAGTACTTC. It translates to CASTGIGYEQYF.

The table lists this clonotype with many counts. J is TRBJ2-5 and V is TRBV29-1; 7 bases are shared with TRBD2. V lost 8 bases and J lost 5; bases outside the gene matches: 5. The CDR3 length is 11 residues. Looked up from germline, CDR1 is SQVTM and CDR2 is ANQGSEA. The DNA for the CDR3 is TGCAGCCTACTAGCGCGGGAGACCCAGTACTTC. Its protein product is CSLLARETQYF.